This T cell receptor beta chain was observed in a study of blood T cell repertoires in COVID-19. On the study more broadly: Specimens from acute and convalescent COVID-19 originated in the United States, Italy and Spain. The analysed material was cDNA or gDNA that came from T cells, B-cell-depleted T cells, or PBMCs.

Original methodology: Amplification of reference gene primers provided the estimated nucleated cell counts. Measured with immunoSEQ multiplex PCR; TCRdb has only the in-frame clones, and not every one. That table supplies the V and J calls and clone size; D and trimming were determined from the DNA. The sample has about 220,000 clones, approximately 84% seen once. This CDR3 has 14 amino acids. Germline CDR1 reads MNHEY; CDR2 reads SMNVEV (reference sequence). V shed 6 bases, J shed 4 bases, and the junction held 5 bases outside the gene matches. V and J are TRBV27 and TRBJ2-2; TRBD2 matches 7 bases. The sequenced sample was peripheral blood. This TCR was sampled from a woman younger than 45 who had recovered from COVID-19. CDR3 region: CASRVAGFTGELFF. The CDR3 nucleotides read TGTGCCAGCAGGGTAGCGGGTTTCACCGGGGAGCTGTTTTTT.